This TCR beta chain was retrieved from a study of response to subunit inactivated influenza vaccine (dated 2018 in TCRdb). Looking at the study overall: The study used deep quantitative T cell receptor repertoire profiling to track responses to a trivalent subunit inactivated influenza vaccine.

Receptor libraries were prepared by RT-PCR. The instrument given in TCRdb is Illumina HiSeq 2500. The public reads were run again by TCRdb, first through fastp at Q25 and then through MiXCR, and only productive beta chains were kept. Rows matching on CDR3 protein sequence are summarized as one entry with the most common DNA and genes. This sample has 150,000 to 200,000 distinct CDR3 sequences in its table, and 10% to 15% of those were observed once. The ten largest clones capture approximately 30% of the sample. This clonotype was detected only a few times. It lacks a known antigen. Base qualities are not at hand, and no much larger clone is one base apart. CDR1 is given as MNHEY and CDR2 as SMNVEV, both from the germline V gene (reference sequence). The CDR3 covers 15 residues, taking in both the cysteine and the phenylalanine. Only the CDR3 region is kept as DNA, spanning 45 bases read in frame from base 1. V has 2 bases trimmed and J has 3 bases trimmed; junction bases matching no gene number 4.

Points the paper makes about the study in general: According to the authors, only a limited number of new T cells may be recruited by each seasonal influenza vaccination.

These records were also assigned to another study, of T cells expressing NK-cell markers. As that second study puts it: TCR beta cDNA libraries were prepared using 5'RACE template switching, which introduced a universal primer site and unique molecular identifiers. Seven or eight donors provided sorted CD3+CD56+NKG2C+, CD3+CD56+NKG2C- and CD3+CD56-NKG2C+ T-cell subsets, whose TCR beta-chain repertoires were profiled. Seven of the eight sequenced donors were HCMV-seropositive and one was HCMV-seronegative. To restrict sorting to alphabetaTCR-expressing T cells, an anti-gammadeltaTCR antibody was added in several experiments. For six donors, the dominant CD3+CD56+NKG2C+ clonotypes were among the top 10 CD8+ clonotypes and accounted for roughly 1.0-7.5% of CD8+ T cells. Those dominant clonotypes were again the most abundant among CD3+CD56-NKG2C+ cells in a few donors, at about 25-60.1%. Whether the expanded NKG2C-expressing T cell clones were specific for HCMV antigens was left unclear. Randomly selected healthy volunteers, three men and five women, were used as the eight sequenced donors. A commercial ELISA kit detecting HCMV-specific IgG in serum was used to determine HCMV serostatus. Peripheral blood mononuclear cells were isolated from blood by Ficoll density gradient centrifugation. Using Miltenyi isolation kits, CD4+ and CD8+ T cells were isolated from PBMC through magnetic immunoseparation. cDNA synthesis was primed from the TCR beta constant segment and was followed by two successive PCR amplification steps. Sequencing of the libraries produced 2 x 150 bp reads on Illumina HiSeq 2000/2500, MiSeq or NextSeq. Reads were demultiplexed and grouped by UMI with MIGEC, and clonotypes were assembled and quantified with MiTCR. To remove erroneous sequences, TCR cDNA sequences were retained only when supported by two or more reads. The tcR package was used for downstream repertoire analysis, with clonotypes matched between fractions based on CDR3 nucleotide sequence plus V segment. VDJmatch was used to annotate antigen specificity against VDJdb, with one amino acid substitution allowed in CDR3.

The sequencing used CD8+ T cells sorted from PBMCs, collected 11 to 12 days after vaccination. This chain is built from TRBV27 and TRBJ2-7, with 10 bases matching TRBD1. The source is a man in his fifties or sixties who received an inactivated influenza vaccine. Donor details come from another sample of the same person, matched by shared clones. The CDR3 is CASSLMTGGRYEQYF. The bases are TGTGCCAGCAGTTTAATGACAGGGGGCCGCTACGAGCAGTACTTC.